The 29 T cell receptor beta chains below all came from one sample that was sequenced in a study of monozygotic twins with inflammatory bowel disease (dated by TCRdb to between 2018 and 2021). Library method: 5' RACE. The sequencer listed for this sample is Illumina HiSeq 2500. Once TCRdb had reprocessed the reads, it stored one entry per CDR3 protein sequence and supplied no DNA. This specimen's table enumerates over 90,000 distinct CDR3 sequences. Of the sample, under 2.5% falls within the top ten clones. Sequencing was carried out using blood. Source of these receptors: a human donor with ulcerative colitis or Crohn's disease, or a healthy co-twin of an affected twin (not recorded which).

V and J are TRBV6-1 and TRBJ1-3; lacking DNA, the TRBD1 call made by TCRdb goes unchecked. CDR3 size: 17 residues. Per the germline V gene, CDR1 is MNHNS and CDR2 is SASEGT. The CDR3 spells CATTWGTGVRSGNTIYF.

CDR3 sequence reads: CASSVGSPHQPQHF. This chain joins TRBV6-1 and TRBJ1-5; the D gene TCRdb calls, TRBD1, cannot be checked with no DNA. The CDR3 is made up of 14 amino acids. In germline, CDR1 is MNHNS, CDR2 SASEGT.

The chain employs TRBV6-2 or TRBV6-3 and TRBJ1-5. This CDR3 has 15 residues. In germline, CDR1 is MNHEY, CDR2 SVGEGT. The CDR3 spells CASGYPSRDNQPQHF.

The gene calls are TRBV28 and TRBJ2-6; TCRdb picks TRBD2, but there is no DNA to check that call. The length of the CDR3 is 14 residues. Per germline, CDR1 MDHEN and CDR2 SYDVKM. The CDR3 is CASSSPNSANVLTF.

The CDR3 spells CASSLVFGRNQETQYF. The chain uses TRBV11-2 and TRBJ2-5. The CDR3 is made up of 16 amino acids. Per the germline V gene, CDR1 is SGHAT and CDR2 is FQNNGV. The whole variable domain, filled in from reference TRBV11-2 and TRBJ2-5, reads EAGVAQSPRYKIIEKRQSVAFWCNPISGHATLYWYQQILGQGPKLLIQFQNNGVVDDSQLPKDRFSAERLKGVDSTLKIQPAKLEDSAVYLCASSLVFGRNQETQYFGPGTRLLVL.

CDR3 amino acids: CASSKGHRAATETQYF. The rearrangement uses TRBV7-2 and TRBJ2-5; TCRdb lists TRBD1, though no DNA is available to test this call. The CDR3 extends over 16 amino acids. Germline V gives CDR1 SGHTA, CDR2 FQGNSA.

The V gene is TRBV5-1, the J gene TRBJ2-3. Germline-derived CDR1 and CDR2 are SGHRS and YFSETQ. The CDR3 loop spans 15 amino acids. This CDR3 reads CASAGGYTSTDTQYF.

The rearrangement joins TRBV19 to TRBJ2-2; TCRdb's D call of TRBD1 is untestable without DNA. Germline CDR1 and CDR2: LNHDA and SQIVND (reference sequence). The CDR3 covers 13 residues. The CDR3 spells CASRTGYAGELFF.

CDR3 sequence: CASSLGGGSQYF. The chain employs TRBV7-2 and TRBJ2-3; absent DNA, TCRdb's TRBD2 call cannot be checked. The V gene's germline CDR1 is SGHTA and CDR2 FQGNSA. The CDR3 runs to 12 residues.

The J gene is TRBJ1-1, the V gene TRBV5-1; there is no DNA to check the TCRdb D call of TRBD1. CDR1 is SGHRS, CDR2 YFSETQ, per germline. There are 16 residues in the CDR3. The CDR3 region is CASSLNAGTGNTEAFF.

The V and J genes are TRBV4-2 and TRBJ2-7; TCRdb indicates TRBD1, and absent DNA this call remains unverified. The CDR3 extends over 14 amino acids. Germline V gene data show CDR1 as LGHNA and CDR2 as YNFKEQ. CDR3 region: CASSMGQGSYEQYF.

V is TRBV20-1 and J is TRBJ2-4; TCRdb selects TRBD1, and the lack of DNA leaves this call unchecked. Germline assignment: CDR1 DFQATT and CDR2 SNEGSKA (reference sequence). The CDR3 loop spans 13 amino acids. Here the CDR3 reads CSASRDSVNIQYF.

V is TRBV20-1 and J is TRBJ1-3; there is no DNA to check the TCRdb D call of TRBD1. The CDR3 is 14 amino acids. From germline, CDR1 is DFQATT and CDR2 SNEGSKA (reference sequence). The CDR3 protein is CSATGQASGNTIYF.

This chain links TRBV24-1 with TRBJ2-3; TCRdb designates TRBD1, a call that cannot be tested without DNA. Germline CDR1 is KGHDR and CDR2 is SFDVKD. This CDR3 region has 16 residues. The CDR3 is CATSDLMGQGTDTQYF.

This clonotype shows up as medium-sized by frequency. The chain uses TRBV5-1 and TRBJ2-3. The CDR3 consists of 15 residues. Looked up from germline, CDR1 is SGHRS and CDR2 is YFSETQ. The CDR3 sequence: CASSLAGTSTDTQYF.

CDR3 sequence reads: CATGGGWGTNEQFF. The chain joins TRBV6-5 to TRBJ2-1. Germline V gene lookup returns CDR1 MNHEY and CDR2 SVGAGI. The length of the CDR3 is 14 residues.

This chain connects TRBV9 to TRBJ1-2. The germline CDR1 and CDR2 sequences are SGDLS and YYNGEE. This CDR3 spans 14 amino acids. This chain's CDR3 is CASSAGVEYYGYTF.

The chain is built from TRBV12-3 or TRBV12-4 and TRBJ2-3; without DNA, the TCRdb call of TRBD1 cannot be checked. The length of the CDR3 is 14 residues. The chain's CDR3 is CASRAGVPTDTQYF.

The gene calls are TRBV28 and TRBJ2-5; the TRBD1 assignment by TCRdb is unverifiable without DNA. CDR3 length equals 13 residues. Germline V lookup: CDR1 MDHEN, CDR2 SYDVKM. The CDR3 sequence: CASSLAGQVTQYF. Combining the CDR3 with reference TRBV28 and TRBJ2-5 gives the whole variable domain DVKVTQSSRYLVKRTGEKVFLECVQDMDHENMFWYRQDPGLGLRLIYFSYDVKMKEKGDIPEGYSVSREKKERFSLILESASTNQTSMYLCASSLAGQVTQYFGPGTRLLVL.

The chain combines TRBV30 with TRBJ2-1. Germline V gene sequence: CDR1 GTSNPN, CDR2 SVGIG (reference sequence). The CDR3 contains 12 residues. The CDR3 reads CAWRGSYNEQFF. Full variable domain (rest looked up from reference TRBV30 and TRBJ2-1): SQTIHQWPATLVQPVGSPLSLECTVEGTSNPNLYWYRQAAGRGLQLLFYSVGIGQISSEVPQNLSASRPQDRQFILSSKKLLLSDSGFYLCAWRGSYNEQFFGPGTRLTVL.

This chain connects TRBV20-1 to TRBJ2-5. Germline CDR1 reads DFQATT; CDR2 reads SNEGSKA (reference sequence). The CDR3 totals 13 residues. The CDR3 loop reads CSARDTVPETQYF.

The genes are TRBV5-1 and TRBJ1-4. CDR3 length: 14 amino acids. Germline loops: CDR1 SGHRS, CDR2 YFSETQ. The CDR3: CASSLPQENEKLFF.

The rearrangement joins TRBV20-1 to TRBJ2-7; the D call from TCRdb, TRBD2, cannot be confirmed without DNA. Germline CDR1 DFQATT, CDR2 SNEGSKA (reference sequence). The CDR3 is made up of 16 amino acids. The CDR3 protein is CSANGGLAVTRGEQYF.

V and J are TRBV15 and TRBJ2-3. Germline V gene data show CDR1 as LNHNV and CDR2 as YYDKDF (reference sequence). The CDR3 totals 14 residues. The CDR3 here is CATSRELRTDTQYF.

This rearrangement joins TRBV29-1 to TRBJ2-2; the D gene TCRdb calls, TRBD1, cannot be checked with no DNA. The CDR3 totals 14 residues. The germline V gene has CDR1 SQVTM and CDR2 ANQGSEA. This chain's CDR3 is CSVPGQLRNGELFF.

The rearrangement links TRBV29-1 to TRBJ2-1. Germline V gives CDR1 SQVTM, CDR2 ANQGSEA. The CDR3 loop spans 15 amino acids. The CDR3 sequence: CSVVLLHGSYNEQFF.

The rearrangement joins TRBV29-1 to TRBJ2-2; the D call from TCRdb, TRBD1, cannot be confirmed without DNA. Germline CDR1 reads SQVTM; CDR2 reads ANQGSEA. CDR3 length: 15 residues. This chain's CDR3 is CSVETGQDNTGELFF.

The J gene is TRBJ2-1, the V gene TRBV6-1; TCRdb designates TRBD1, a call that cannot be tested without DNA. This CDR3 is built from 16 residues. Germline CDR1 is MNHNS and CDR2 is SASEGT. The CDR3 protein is CASSLQTGPPYNEQFF.

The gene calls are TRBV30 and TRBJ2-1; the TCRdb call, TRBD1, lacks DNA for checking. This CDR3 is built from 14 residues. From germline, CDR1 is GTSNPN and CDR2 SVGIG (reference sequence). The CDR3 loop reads CAWSWGFVYNEQFF.